This is a list of T cell receptor beta chains from one sample in a study of blood T cell repertoires in COVID-19. Assay: immunoSEQ multiplex PCR; the TCRdb copy retains only in-frame clones and omits some. The data hold roughly 30,000 clones, with roughly 90% observed a single time. The sample comprised peripheral blood. The receptor source for this set is a human donor in a cohort sampled during active COVID-19. CDR3s include the opening cysteine and the closing phenylalanine or tryptophan. Each record gives: CDR3 DNA, CDR3 protein, V gene, J gene, clone size, D gene. D genes are given only for firm matches. The size entry is marked missing in some rows and otherwise reads once, few, many or a size class.

DNA: TGTGCCAGCAGCCCGGAGACAGCTGGGAATCAGCCCCAGCATTTT
CDR3: CASSPETAGNQPQHF
V: TRBV7-2
J: TRBJ1-5
size: -
D: -

DNA: TGTGCCAGCAGTAGCGGTGTAATTGGGGCCAACGTCCTGACTTTC
CDR3: CASSSGVIGANVLTF
V: TRBV6-5
J: TRBJ2-6
size: once
D: -

DNA: TGCGCCAGCAGCTCACGGACAGGGCGTAACACTGAAGCTTTCTTT
CDR3: CASSSRTGRNTEAFF
V: TRBV5-1
J: TRBJ1-1
size: -
D: TRBD1

DNA: TGTGCCAGTAGATCGGGACAGGGGAGTCAGCCCCAGCATTTT
CDR3: CASRSGQGSQPQHF
V: TRBV19
J: TRBJ1-5
size: -
D: TRBD1

DNA: TGTGCCAGCAGCTTGTCCGAGTACAGCGGACCCCTCCACTTT
CDR3: CASSLSEYSGPLHF
V: TRBV5-4
J: TRBJ1-6
size: -
D: -

DNA: TGTGCCAGCAGGATCGGGACTAGCGGGGGAGATACGCAGTATTTT
CDR3: CASRIGTSGGDTQYF
V: TRBV7-3
J: TRBJ2-3
size: -
D: TRBD2

DNA: TGCGCCAGCAGCCCACCCGACTACTACGAGCAGTACTTC
CDR3: CASSPPDYYEQYF
V: TRBV5-1
J: TRBJ2-7
size: -
D: -

DNA: TGTGCCAGCAGCCAAATCGCCGGGGAGCTGTTTTTT
CDR3: CASSQIAGELFF
V: TRBV3-1/TRBV3-2
J: TRBJ2-2
size: -
D: -

DNA: TGTGCCAGCAGCTTGGTGGGCAGGGGGATTTATGGCTACACCTTC
CDR3: CASSLVGRGIYGYTF
V: TRBV5-5
J: TRBJ1-2
size: -
D: TRBD1

DNA: TGTGCCAGCAGCTCCCGGGGGGGGTCCAATGAGCAGTTCTTC
CDR3: CASSSRGGSNEQFF
V: TRBV7-6
J: TRBJ2-1
size: -
D: TRBD2

DNA: TGTGCCAGCAGCCGGGGGATCACCGGGGAGCTGTTTTTT
CDR3: CASSRGITGELFF
V: TRBV5-6
J: TRBJ2-2
size: -
D: -

DNA: TGTGCCAGCTCTACATGGGGCAGGGCTGGAAACACCATATATTTT
CDR3: CASSTWGRAGNTIYF
V: TRBV28
J: TRBJ1-3
size: once
D: -

DNA: TGTGCCAGCAGCCAAGAGCTGACGGGGGGGCAAGAGACCCAGTACTTC
CDR3: CASSQELTGGQETQYF
V: TRBV4-2
J: TRBJ2-5
size: -
D: TRBD2

DNA: TGTGCCAGCAGTGCGGACGGGACAGGGATGTTGCGCTATGGCTACACCTTC
CDR3: CASSADGTGMLRYGYTF
V: TRBV28
J: TRBJ1-2
size: -
D: TRBD1

DNA: TGTGCCACCGCTGATAACATTAATTCACCCCTCCACTTT
CDR3: CATADNINSPLHF
V: TRBV25-1
J: TRBJ1-6
size: -
D: -

DNA: TGTGCCGGACTCGACAGGTCCAACTATGGCTACACCTTC
CDR3: CAGLDRSNYGYTF
V: TRBV19
J: TRBJ1-2
size: -
D: -

DNA: TGTGCCAGCAGTGAACCGGGGGGGAAGGATGAGCAGTTCTTC
CDR3: CASSEPGGKDEQFF
V: TRBV6-1
J: TRBJ2-1
size: -
D: TRBD2

DNA: TGTGCCACCAGTGACCGACCCGGGACAGGGGAATATGGCTACACCTTC
CDR3: CATSDRPGTGEYGYTF
V: TRBV24-1
J: TRBJ1-2
size: -
D: TRBD1

DNA: TGTGCCAGCAGCCAAGAGGGAGTCCACTATGGCTACACCTTC
CDR3: CASSQEGVHYGYTF
V: TRBV3-1/TRBV3-2
J: TRBJ1-2
size: once
D: -

DNA: TGTGCCAGCAGTTCGACAGGGGAGACCTATGGCTACACCTTC
CDR3: CASSSTGETYGYTF
V: TRBV2
J: TRBJ1-2
size: -
D: TRBD1

DNA: TGTGCCAGTAGTATGGAGGGGCGGAAGGGCACTGAAGCTTTCTTT
CDR3: CASSMEGRKGTEAFF
V: TRBV19
J: TRBJ1-1
size: -
D: -

DNA: TGTGCCAGCAGCCTCGGACAGCAGAACACTGAAGCTTTCTTT
CDR3: CASSLGQQNTEAFF
V: TRBV5-4
J: TRBJ1-1
size: -
D: -